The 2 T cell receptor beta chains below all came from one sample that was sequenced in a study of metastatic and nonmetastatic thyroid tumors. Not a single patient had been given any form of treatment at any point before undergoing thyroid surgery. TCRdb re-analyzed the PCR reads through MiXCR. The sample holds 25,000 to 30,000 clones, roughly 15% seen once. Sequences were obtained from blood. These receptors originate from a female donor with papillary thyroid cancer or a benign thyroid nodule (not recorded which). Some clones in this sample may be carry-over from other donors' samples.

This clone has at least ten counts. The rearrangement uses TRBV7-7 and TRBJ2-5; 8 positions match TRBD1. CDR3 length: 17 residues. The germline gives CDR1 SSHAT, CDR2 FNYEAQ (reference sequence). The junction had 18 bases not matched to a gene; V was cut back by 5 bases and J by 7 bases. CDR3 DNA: TGTGCCAGCAGCCCCCAAGGCCGTCACAGGGGGATGTCGACCCAGTACTTC. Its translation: CASSPQGRHRGMSTQYF.

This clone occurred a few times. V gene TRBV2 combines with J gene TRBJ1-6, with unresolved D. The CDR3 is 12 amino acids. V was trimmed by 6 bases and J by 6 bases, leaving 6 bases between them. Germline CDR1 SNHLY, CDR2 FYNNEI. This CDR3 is CASSHSNSPLHF. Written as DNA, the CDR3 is TGTGCCAGCAGCCACAGTAATTCACCCCTCCACTTT.